One sample yielded the 5 T cell receptor beta chains listed below, sequenced in a study of breast tumors, draining lymph nodes, adjacent tissues. Axillary draining lymph nodes of breast cancer patients supplied the node samples. TCRdb called the multiplex PCR reads again in MiXCR, with one record for every CDR3 protein. Here the sample spans around 140,000 distinct CDR3 sequences, 20% to 25% being singletons. The sample taken for sequencing was axillary lymph node tissue. Receptor source: a female donor with breast cancer. Some clones in this sample may be carry-over from other donors' samples.

At least ten counts were recorded for this clonotype. The chain employs TRBV20-1 and TRBJ2-7, with no clear D. CDR3 length: 12 amino acids. Per the germline V gene, CDR1 is DFQATT and CDR2 is SNEGSKA (reference sequence). V lost 0 bases and J 3 bases, leaving 6 bases between the germline ends. Here the CDR3 reads CSAREAHYEQYF. The CDR3 DNA follows: TGCAGTGCTAGAGAGGCTCACTACGAGCAGTACTTC.

The V gene is TRBV20-1, the J gene TRBJ1-1; D perhaps matches TRBD1 (5 bases). Trimming took 3 bases from V and 2 from J, leaving 10 bases between them. Germline V gene lookup returns CDR1 DFQATT and CDR2 SNEGSKA (reference sequence). The CDR3 is 13 residues long. The DNA for the CDR3 is TGCAGTGCTAGTCTGGGGACTAACACTGAAGCTTTCTTT. Protein sequence: CSASLGTNTEAFF.

Ten or more counts support this clonotype. CDR3 region: CASSMGGGVGKLFF. CDR3 coding DNA: TGTGCCAGCAGCATGGGGGGGGGAGTGGGAAAACTGTTTTTT. V usage is TRBV12-3 or TRBV12-4 and J usage is TRBJ1-4; D is perhaps TRBD1 (5 bases). The V and J ends lost 6 bases and 10 bases respectively, with 18 bases between them. This CDR3 contains 14 residues.

For the CDR3, the DNA is TGTGCCACCAGTGATACTGGGACAGGGATAGCCAAAAACATTCAGTACTTC. Its protein product is CATSDTGTGIAKNIQYF. V is TRBV24-1 and J is TRBJ2-4; TRBD1 matches at 9 bases. The junction had 5 bases not matched to a gene; V was cut back by 3 bases and J by 0 bases. The germline gives CDR1 KGHDR, CDR2 SFDVKD. The CDR3 runs to 17 residues.

This clonotype showed up many times. The rearrangement links TRBV9 to TRBJ1-5; no firm D call. This CDR3 region has 14 residues. The germline CDR1 and CDR2 sequences are SGDLS and YYNGEE. With 0 bases removed from V and 4 bases from J, the gap between germline ends came to 8 bases. CDR3 protein: CASSVGGRNQPQHF. The CDR3 DNA is TGTGCCAGCAGCGTAGGCGGCAGAAATCAGCCCCAGCATTTT. The entire variable domain, with the rest obtained from reference TRBV9 and TRBJ1-5, is as follows: DSGVTQTPKHLITATGQRVTLRCSPRSGDLSVYWYQQSLDQGLQFLIQYYNGEERAKGNILERFSAQQFPDLHSELNLSSLELGDSALYFCASSVGGRNQPQHFGDGTRLSIL.